The sequence of this TCR beta chain was determined in a study of lymphopenia after photon versus proton radiotherapy (dated by TCRdb to 2018 to 2020). Regarding the study in general: Photon and proton radiation therapy were compared by the study for their immunological effects in patients with gastrointestinal tumors who developed high-grade lymphopenia. A cohort of under 25 patients with gastrointestinal tumors who received either photon or proton therapy and subsequently developed lymphopenia was included. The study was designed to characterize how the impact on the immune system differs between the two radiation modalities. Paper-wide results and their limitations: During treatment, patients who received photon therapy lost naive T cells and TCR diversity and gained effector/memory populations, whereas patients who received proton therapy remained relatively stable. After the lymphocyte count nadir, photon-treated repertoires showed oligoclonal expansion, especially of CD8+ Temra cells, which drove the drop in diversity. Across the cohort, an inverse correlation was found between a larger post-nadir drop in TCR diversity and overall survival time among patients who died. The survival association was examined only in patients who died, and the authors described better survival with proton therapy as a possibility, not as a demonstrated result.

The library was made by the immunoSEQ multiplex PCR assay. Deep sequencing of rearranged TCR beta loci, alongside multiparametric flow cytometry, was used to profile T cell repertoires. What TCRdb holds here is the immuneACCESS table cut down to in-frame rearrangements. Part of the clones is not present; checked against another copy, under half of the missing clones reflect an unresolved V gene, and the others are unexplained. A total of some 7,900 clones appear in this sample, 81% of them only once. Approximately 50% of the sample is in the top ten clones. The CDR3 goes from the cysteine to the phenylalanine over 14 residues. The read is trimmed to its CDR3 DNA, 42 bases read in frame from base 1. V is cut by 3 bases and J by 5 bases, and the space between the germline ends is 13 bases. From a lookup of the germline V gene, CDR1 and CDR2 are SGHVS and FNYEAQ. For this clone: What this receptor recognizes is not known. Base quality data are lacking; no much larger clone is found one base away.

The receptor comes from a man under 40 with gastric cancer. The specimen was peripheral blood, collected from a patient treated with photon-based radiotherapy. The sequence joins TRBV7-6 to TRBJ2-5; the D call is tentative, TRBD1 or TRBD2, as each matches 6 bases. The CDR3: CASSFSGARETQYF. The nucleotide sequence reads as follows: TGTGCCAGCAGCTTTTCGGGGGCGAGGGAGACCCAGTACTTC.